The clone carrying this T cell receptor (beta chain) was observed a few times. Sequencing used immunoSEQ multiplex PCR; TCRdb keeps in-frame clones, though not all of them. The data contain under 150,000 clones, more than 70% of them singletons. This record comes from a study of blood T cell repertoires in COVID-19. On the study more broadly: The United States, Italy and Spain supplied acute and convalescent COVID-19 samples.

Germline trimming cut 5 bases from V and 4 bases from J; bases unmatched to any gene: 7. Germline CDR1 and CDR2: LNHDA and SQIVND (reference sequence). CDR3 length: 15 residues. This chain links TRBV19 with TRBJ2-5; TRBD2 aligns across 10 bases. The receptor comes from a woman aged 60-75 years with COVID-19, enrolled during active disease. Sequenced material: peripheral blood. The CDR3 here is CASSPETSGRETQYF. CDR3 bases: TGTGCCAGTAGTCCCGAGACTAGCGGGCGAGAGACCCAGTACTTC.